The 16 T cell receptor beta chains given below trace back to one sample, sequenced in a study of tumor-infiltrating lymphocytes in primary liver carcinoma. Total RNA amounting to roughly 450 ng was the source from which TCR beta cDNA was made with a constant-region primer. A slightly modified ARM-PCR protocol with three nested multiplex PCR rounds produced these TCR beta libraries. A C-beta reverse primer was combined with TRBV1-TRBV30 forward primers in the first two PCR rounds, and each round had approximately 9 cycles. TCRdb ran MiXCR on the multiplex PCR reads and lists one entry per CDR3 protein. This table has roughly 120,000 distinct CDR3 sequences, less than 80% appearing once. Each 20-30 mg portion of unsorted bulk tissue served as the source for co-extraction of RNA and DNA. Sequenced sample: liver tumor tissue from sampling region 1. Noted subset: tumor region T1, superior pole. The receptor source for this set is an older woman with primary liver carcinoma and hepatitis B virus infection.

This clonotype was counted at least ten times. Here the CDR3 DNA reads TGTGCTAGTGGTTTGCCCTTTACTGGGGACACTGAAGCTTTCTTT. It yields the protein CASGLPFTGDTEAFF. V gene TRBV12-5 combines with J gene TRBJ1-1, with D hard to call. Trimming shortened V by 2 bases and J by 3 bases, and 13 bases separated the two germline ends. CDR3 length: 15 amino acids. The germline V gene encodes CDR1 LGHNT and CDR2 FRNRAP.

A note on this clonotype: One end of the junction fails to match germline, which may point to a read error. The V gene is TRBV12-3 or TRBV12-4, the J gene TRBJ2-3; D is ambiguous. The CDR3 length is 11 residues. In nucleotides, the CDR3 is TGTGCCAGCAAACAAATAGATACACAGTATTTT. This encodes CASKQIDTQYF.

For this clonotype: Compared with germline, one end of the junction differs, possibly owing to a read error. The chain joins TRBV11-3 to TRBJ2-2, with 11 bases fitting TRBD2. Per germline, CDR1 SGHNT and CDR2 YENEEA. CDR3 length: 17 amino acids. The CDR3 DNA is TGTGCCACCAGCTTAGGCAGACTAGCGGGAAACACCAGGGAGCTGTTTTTT. This gives the protein CATSLGRLAGNTRELFF.

This clonotype was counted ten times or more. The chain has TRBV29-1 and TRBJ2-7; the D gene is possibly TRBD1 (7 bases). CDR3 length: 15 residues. V was cut by 7 bases and J by 2 bases, with 21 bases left in between. Germline V gene lookup returns CDR1 SQVTM and CDR2 ANQGSEA. CDR3 protein: CSAKEGDSYTYEQYF. The DNA for the CDR3 is TGCAGCGCCAAGGAGGGGGACAGTTACACCTACGAGCAGTACTTC.

Comments on this clonotype: This is likely a read error, given that the CDR3 carries no conserved phenylalanine or tryptophan at its end. The chain is built from TRBV5-1 and TRBJ2-2, with 7 bases that match TRBD1. V lost 0 bases to trimming and J lost 3 bases; unmatched junction nucleotides: 2. The CDR3 contains 15 residues. In germline, CDR1 is SGHRS, CDR2 YFSETQ. CDR3 sequence: CASSLGQGYTGELFV. Here the CDR3 DNA reads TGCGCCAGCAGCTTGGGACAGGGTTACACCGGGGAGCTGTTTGTT.

Concerning this clonotype: A single base separates this from a much larger clone, so it may be a read error. This chain uses TRBV29-1 with TRBJ2-3; no reliable D call. Germline V gene data show CDR1 as SQVTM and CDR2 as ANQGSEA. This CDR3 has 14 amino acids. CDR3 amino acids: CSVELPPGSDRQYF. As DNA, the CDR3 is TGCAGCGTTGAACTCCCCCCGGGTTCAGATAGGCAGTATTTT.

Note on this clonotype: One end of the junction varies from germline; a read error may be responsible. This rearrangement joins TRBV14 to TRBJ2-2; D call uncertain. This CDR3 is built from 18 residues. Per germline, CDR1 SGHDN and CDR2 FVKESK. CDR3 DNA sequence: TGTGCCATCAGCCAAGACCCTTATATCGCGACGAACACCGGGGAGCTGTTTTTT. Translation: CAISQDPYIATNTGELFF.

This clonotype was counted a single time. Here the CDR3 reads CASSSFADRGWENYGYTF. The DNA of the CDR3 is TGTGCCAGCAGCTCTTTTGCGGACAGGGGATGGGAAAACTATGGCTACACCTTC. V usage is TRBV28 and J usage is TRBJ1-2, with TRBD1 matching over 9 bases. This CDR3 comprises 18 residues. Germline loops: CDR1 MDHEN, CDR2 SYDVKM. V dropped 6 bases and J dropped 2; count of bases not matched to a gene: 16.

This clonotype showed up just a few times. A junction boundary mismatches the germline segment, possibly from a read error. The chain is built from TRBV6-6 and TRBJ2-1; D is possibly TRBD2 (6 bases). Germline-derived CDR1 and CDR2 are MNHNY and SVGAGI (reference sequence). The CDR3 is 14 residues long. The DNA for the CDR3 is TGTGCCAGCATCCACGGGGGTTCCTACAATGAGCAGTTATTC. Protein: CASIHGGSYNEQLF.

Concerning this clonotype: A single base separates this from a much larger clone, so it may be a read error. The rearrangement links TRBV5-1 to TRBJ1-1; D is unresolved. Germline V gene data show CDR1 as SGHRS and CDR2 as YFSETQ. CDR3 length: 16 residues. V shed 4 bases and J shed 5 bases, with 21 bases lying between them. As DNA, the CDR3 is TGCGCCAGCAGCCCGGGGATAGGGCTGATAAGGACTGAAGCTTTCTTT. It translates to CASSPGIGLIRTEAFF.

Ten or more counts support this clonotype. The V gene is TRBV12-3 or TRBV12-4, the J gene TRBJ1-5, with a weak D call TRBD1 (5 bases). V was trimmed by 4 bases and J by 5 bases, leaving 12 bases between them. The CDR3 is 14 amino acids. The CDR3 loop reads CASSSGSGDQPQHF. The CDR3 nucleotides read TGTGCCAGCAGTTCAGGGTCGGGGGATCAGCCCCAGCATTTT.

About this clonotype itself: One junction end disagrees with the germline gene, perhaps due to a read error. The V and J genes are TRBV11-2 and TRBJ1-2; D is undetermined. The V gene's germline CDR1 is SGHAT and CDR2 FQNNGV. The CDR3 totals 15 residues. The CDR3 DNA sequence: TGTGCCAGCAGCCCCCGCCATACAGAAGACTATGGCTACACTTTC. It is translated as CASSPRHTEDYGYTF.

V gene TRBV7-2 combines with J gene TRBJ2-1; tentatively, D is TRBD2 (5 bases). CDR3 length equals 15 residues. The germline gives CDR1 SGHTA, CDR2 FQGNSA. The ends were cut back, 3 bases at V and 1 base at J, with 10 bases in the middle. CDR3 region: CASSLMSGSYNEQFF. Written as DNA, the CDR3 is TGTGCCAGCAGCTTGATGAGCGGTTCCTACAATGAGCAGTTCTTC.

About this clonotype itself: In this CDR3 the conserved last residue, phenylalanine or tryptophan, is missing, so a read error is likely. This sequence joins TRBV5-1 and TRBJ2-3; 9 bases agree with TRBD2. CDR1 and CDR2 (germline): SGHRS, YFSETQ. The J segment lost 9 bases and the V segment lost 3 bases, leaving 11 bases of the junction unmatched. The CDR3 extends over 15 amino acids. CDR3 sequence reads: CASSSLAGVGSTQYL. CDR3 DNA: TGCGCCAGCAGCTCTTTAGCGGGAGTGGGGTCGACGCAGTATTTA.

This clonotype has just a few counts. Being one base from a much bigger clone, this may be a read error. J is TRBJ2-1 and V is TRBV5-5; TRBD1 or TRBD2 may be the D gene (5 bases each). This CDR3 has 16 residues. CDR1 is SGHKS and CDR2 is YYEKEE in the germline V gene (reference sequence). DNA for the CDR3: TGTGTCAGCAGCTTGTTGGGGGAGAGCTCCTACAATGAGCAGTTCTTC. This gives the protein CVSSLLGESSYNEQFF.

This clonotype was observed a single time. The chain couples TRBV29-1 to TRBJ2-3; no clear D gene. The CDR3 spans 13 residues. Germline assignment: CDR1 SQVTM and CDR2 ANQGSEA. The germline V and J ends were trimmed by 4 bases and 4 bases, with 12 bases remaining between them. As DNA, the CDR3 is TGCAGCGTTGGCAAACTAACAGCAGATACGCAGTATTTT. Translated: CSVGKLTADTQYF.